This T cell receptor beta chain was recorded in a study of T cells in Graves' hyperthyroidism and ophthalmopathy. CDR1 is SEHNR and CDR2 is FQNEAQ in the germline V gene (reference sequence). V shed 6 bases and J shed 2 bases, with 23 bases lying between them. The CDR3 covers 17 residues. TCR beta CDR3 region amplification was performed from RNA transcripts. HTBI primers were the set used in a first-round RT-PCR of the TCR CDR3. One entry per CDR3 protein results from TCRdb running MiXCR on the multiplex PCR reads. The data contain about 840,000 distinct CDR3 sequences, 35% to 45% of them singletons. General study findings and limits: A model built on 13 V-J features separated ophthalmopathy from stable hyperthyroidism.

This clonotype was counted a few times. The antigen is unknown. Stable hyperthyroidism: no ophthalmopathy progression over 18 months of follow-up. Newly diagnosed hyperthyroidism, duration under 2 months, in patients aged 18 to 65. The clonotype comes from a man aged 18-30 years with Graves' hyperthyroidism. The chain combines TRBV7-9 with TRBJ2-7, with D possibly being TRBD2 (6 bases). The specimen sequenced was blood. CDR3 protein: CASSPIQRRGSAYEQYF. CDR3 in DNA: TGTGCCAGCAGTCCAATACAACGTCGGGGGTCCGCCTACGAGCAGTACTTC.